This TCR beta chain was captured by sequencing in a study of Graves' ophthalmopathy and Graves' hyperthyroidism. The overall study: Specimen type is peripheral blood, obtained at initial diagnosis before any treatment.

Study-wide points: For predicting ophthalmopathy progression, the model had roughly 70% sensitivity and 72% to 85% specificity.

Worth noting for this clonotype: Its antigen is currently unknown.

RNA transcripts served as template for amplifying TCR beta CDR3 sequences. Following a first-round RT-PCR that used HTBI primers, a second-round multiplex PCR was carried out. From the multiplex PCR reads, TCRdb called clonotypes with MiXCR, one entry per CDR3 protein. The data show almost 750,000 distinct CDR3 sequences, around 40% seen once. The TCR was taken from an adult man with Graves' ophthalmopathy. Source material: peripheral blood.

The chain's CDR3 is CASSGLLGSQEQYF. The CDR3 DNA reads TGCGCCAGCAGCGGCCTATTGGGTTCCCAAGAGCAGTACTTC. The chain combines TRBV5-1 with TRBJ2-7, with D unclear. The CDR3 runs to 14 residues. Germline-derived CDR1 and CDR2 are SGHRS and YFSETQ. V shed 4 bases and J shed 7 bases, with 18 bases lying between them.